This TCR beta chain derives from a study of molecular identifiers for immune sequencing clone quantification. Study conclusions and caveats: Whereas clones above 20 RNA copies held under 1% of naive-cell molecules, they held over 98% of effector molecules. Identical TCR molecules can share a barcode, and this sharing could underestimate highly expanded clone sizes.

The use of previously described methods and listed TCR primers produced the bulk TCR libraries. MiXCR, applied by TCRdb to the PCR reads, yields one record per CDR3 protein. The profile shows around 470,000 distinct CDR3 sequences, roughly 24% of them singletons. As regards this clonotype: Its specificity is not known.

The sequence came from a human donor in good health. Some libraries in this study had Jurkat cell RNA spiked in. The sample taken for sequencing was naive CD8+ T cells from blood, with Jurkat cell RNA spiked in. Subset in this sample: FACS-sorted CD8+CD4-CCR7+CD45RA+ naive T cells.

DNA of the CDR3: TGTGCCAGTAGTATGGCGGGGGGCTGGACAGATACGCAGTATTTT. This translates into CASSMAGGWTDTQYF. The chain employs TRBV19 and TRBJ2-3; 8 bases agree with TRBD2. Germline V gives CDR1 LNHDA, CDR2 SQIVND (reference sequence). The CDR3 extends over 15 amino acids. V lost 3 bases, J lost 3 bases, and 5 bases stayed unmatched. The full variable domain, rest sourced from reference TRBV19 and TRBJ2-3, is DGGITQSPKYLFRKEGQNVTLSCEQNLNHDAMYWYRQDPGQGLRLIYYSQIVNDFQKGDIAEGYSVSREKKESFPLTVTSAQKNPTAFYLCASSMAGGWTDTQYFGPGTRLTVL.